This record covers a single T cell receptor beta chain. Its antigen remains unknown. Sequenced by immunoSEQ multiplex PCR; TCRdb stores in-frame clones only, minus some. The table lists 60,000 to 65,000 clones, about 95% of them singletons. CD4+ T cells from unexposed donors were obtained before the COVID-19 pandemic (2011-2018). This record belongs to a study of CD4 T cells in relation to SARS-CoV-2 and coronaviruses. Regarding the study as a whole: No crossreactivity against non-spike viral proteins was tested here.

Per germline, CDR1 DFQATT and CDR2 SNEGSKA (reference sequence). The CDR3 loop spans 11 amino acids. Trimming removed 8 bases from V and 3 bases from J; junction bases left unmatched: 4. The sequence came from a human donor in good health. The chain carries TRBV20-1 and TRBJ2-7; 7 nucleotides agree with TRBD2. The sample was naive CD4+ T cells from PBMCs. Subset described: naive CD4+ T cells isolated by negative enrichment. The CDR3 sequence is CSRAGRYEQYF. The CDR3 coding sequence is TGCAGTAGAGCGGGACGCTACGAGCAGTACTTC.